One T cell receptor (beta chain) is described in this entry. TCRdb's table, derived via immunoSEQ multiplex PCR, lists solely in-frame clones and lacks some. The table has 150,000 to 200,000 clones, 82% seen once. The data were obtained in a study of blood T cell repertoires in COVID-19. Germline loops: CDR1 SGHNT, CDR2 YYREEE (reference sequence). The length of the CDR3 is 15 residues. V trimming: 1 base; J trimming: 5 bases; junction bases outside the gene matches: 7. The clonotype originates from a woman at least 80 years old with active or convalescent COVID-19. V is TRBV5-4 and J is TRBJ2-5; TRBD1 matches at 8 bases. The sample comprised peripheral blood. The DNA of the CDR3 is TGTGCCAGCAGCTTGACAACAGGGGGTAGGGAGACCCAGTACTTC. This encodes CASSLTTGGRETQYF. Complete variable domain (other parts from reference TRBV5-4 and TRBJ2-5): ETGVTQSPTHLIKTRGQQVTLRCSSQSGHNTVSWYQQALGQGPQFIFQYYREEENGRGNFPPRFSGLQFPNYSSELNVNALELDDSALYLCASSLTTGGRETQYFGPGTRLLVL.